A selection of T cell receptor beta chains follows, all from one sample in a study of vaccination and CD4 T cells after COVID-19. One entry per CDR3 protein results from TCRdb running MiXCR on the PCR reads. The data hold around 20,000 distinct CDR3 sequences, with approximately 62% observed a single time. This sample comprised CD4+ T cells from blood, obtained after SARS-CoV-2 vaccination. The receptors derive from a human donor who had recovered from COVID-19. Both conserved end residues are part of each CDR3. D genes are given only for firm matches. Size is stated for part of the rows, as once, few or many counts, or as a class when the clone is expanded.

. TRBV11-3 . CASSARGGEQFF
TRBD2 TRBV7-6 . CASSLGGDYEQYF
. TRBV19 . CASSIPGRGEDETQYF
. TRBV6-1 . CASSALNSGNTIYF
. TRBV20-1 . CSASAEETQYF
TRBD2 TRBV6-2/TRBV6-3 . CASRNRDYQYNEQFF
. TRBV18 . CASSPRVPTGSPLHF
TRBD1 TRBV20-1 . CSARWAGGAYEQYF
. TRBV6-5 few CASSYVRTNVYEQYF
. TRBV7-2 once CASSLEGVSGYEQYF
TRBD1 TRBV4-2 . CASSQGDRGTSNQPQHF
TRBD2 TRBV10-3 . CAISSLAGITDTQYF
TRBD2 TRBV15 . CATSSDLWASGRASTGELFF
TRBD2 TRBV28 . CASRGSGSRQFF
. TRBV27 . CASSYDRRSYEQYF
. TRBV15 . CATSRDSGEKLFF
. TRBV10-3 . CAAMKTETDTQYF
TRBD1 TRBV7-2 few CASRRDRGSTEAFF
. TRBV11-3 . CASSLDGRGGSTEAFF
. TRBV20-1 . CSASDPRGGSGLTEAFF
. TRBV7-2 . CASSLASSYNEQFF
. TRBV2 . CASKGRSGANVLTF
. TRBV20-1 few CSARDQRGEDSNQPQHF
. TRBV4-1 . CASRRRVVPSTDTQYF
. TRBV20-1 once CSASRLAGAYNEQFF
TRBD2 TRBV10-3 . CAIRGTSGNSYEQYF
. TRBV7-2 . CASSSPLRGETQYF
. TRBV28 . CASSSLDRRNQPQHF
TRBD1 TRBV6-5 . CASSFDRANEKLFF
TRBD2 TRBV28 . CASSPTSGRDHNEQFF
TRBD2 TRBV7-8 . CASSLPRRLAINSEQYF
TRBD2 TRBV6-1 . CASSITSGTYNEQFF
. TRBV7-6 . CASSWGLGSEKLFF
. TRBV28 . CASSLAGMETQYF
. TRBV19 . CASSISDTQYF
TRBD1 TRBV20-1 . CSATPGQGAGQPQHF
. TRBV6-1 few CASSASGFPGYTF
. TRBV2 . CASSGNRAKGEAKNIQYF
. TRBV3-1 once CASRGPGSNQPQHF
TRBD1 TRBV20-1 . CSARVPTGQNLYF
. TRBV7-2 . CASSLLVDTQYF
. TRBV20-1 . CSATPPTLSQYF
. TRBV20-1 . CSAAAGGVRTEAFF
. TRBV27 . CASSLQPEGIQYF
. TRBV6-4 . CASSESAAGVGAPYGYTF
. TRBV20-1 large CSARKGSYGYTF
. TRBV3-1 . CASSQRGAGSQYF
. TRBV19 . CASSYTTGRANYGYTF
. TRBV28 . CASSSTLTGYSNQPQHF
. TRBV5-1 . CASSLLQGVTDTQYF